Listed here is a single T cell receptor (beta chain). The antigen is undetermined. Germline V CDR1 and CDR2: KGHSH, LQKENI. V lost 1 base to trimming and J lost 6 bases, with 12 bases between them. The length of the CDR3 is 14 residues. The TCR alpha and TCR beta cDNA libraries, bearing sample barcodes and UMIs, were generated by 5'RACE using constant-segment primers. TCRdb reprocessed the 5' RACE reads via MiXCR and lists one record per CDR3 protein. The sample lists approximately 500,000 distinct CDR3 sequences; 25% were seen once. This entry comes from a study of T-cell memory formation after mild COVID-19. Overall study: Largely, TCR clusters stayed within a single donor. General study findings and limits: Confirmation of SARS-CoV-2 specificity was lacking for second-wave clones peaking day 37. Among clones contracting day 15 to 85, CD4/CD8 was balanced, whereas later expanders leaned CD4+.

Sequencing input: PBMCs or a T cell subset sorted from them (not recorded which). This TCR was recovered from an adult woman who had mild COVID-19 (a few samples of this study predate the infection). Cell type and time point are not known. The rearrangement joins TRBV18 to TRBJ1-2; tentatively, D is TRBD1 (5 bases). The DNA for the CDR3 is TGTGCCAGCTCACCACTGGAGCAGGGCCATGGCTACACCTTC. It translates to CASSPLEQGHGYTF.